The subject of this entry is one TCR beta chain. No antigen is known for it. Unique molecular identifiers were present on the cDNA, which also gained a universal primer site by template switching. TCRdb analysed the 5' RACE reads with MiXCR anew, one entry per CDR3 protein. Seen here are roughly 1,500,000 distinct CDR3 sequences, roughly 35% observed once, and the top ten hold under 0.35%. The sample belongs to a study of identical twins. Notes on the study in general: Conclusions came from cross-sectional statistical analysis, not from following the same donors. It was out-of-frame TCR alpha sharing in monozygotic twins that models underestimated.

J gave up 8 bases and V 11 bases, and 9 bases lay outside the gene matches. The germline V gene encodes CDR1 ENHRY and CDR2 SYGVKD. This CDR3 has 12 residues. The rearrangement uses TRBV10-3 and TRBJ2-1, with 7 bases aligning to TRBD2. The receptor was isolated from a newborn girl in good health. Sequencing was done on a sample of cord blood. DNA of the CDR3: TGTGCCTCCCGCGGGGGTATCGATGAGCAGTTCTTC. This sequence encodes CASRGGIDEQFF.